This TCR beta chain appears in the sequencing data of a study of PD-1 blockade in classical Hodgkin lymphoma. General observations from the study: Unlike CD8+ TCR diversity, which did not rise significantly by C4D1, CD4+ TCR diversity did.

In regard to this clone: Its antigen is unidentified.

The time point here: cycle 4 day 1 (C4D1), after less than seven weeks of nivolumab. In every patient, relapse followed autologous stem cell transplantation, while exposure to brentuximab vedotin differed. Produced via immunoSEQ multiplex PCR; TCRdb's table is partial and in-frame only. The sample lists about 28,000 clones; around four fifths were seen once. The source material was peripheral blood mononuclear cells (PBMCs), sampled before the fourth cycle of nivolumab. This TCR derives from a human donor with classical Hodgkin lymphoma.

The CDR3 protein is CAISDKKGAEAFF. DNA of the CDR3: TGTGCCATCAGTGATAAAAAGGGCGCTGAAGCTTTCTTT. The chain couples TRBV10-3 to TRBJ1-1, with D hard to call. Trimming pared 3 bases from V and 6 bases from J, leaving 11 bases between. The CDR3 covers 13 residues. Germline V gene data show CDR1 as ENHRY and CDR2 as SYGVKD.